This TCR beta chain came from a study of cytomegalovirus exposure and HLA in healthy donors. This CDR3 has 17 amino acids. Germline-derived CDR1 and CDR2 are SEHNR and FQNEAQ (reference sequence). Note on this clone: The target antigen is unknown. Sequence at one end of the junction differs from germline and may be a read error. In the same sample, other DNA sequences code for this CDR3.

The study ran its PCR with 60 Vbeta and 13 Jbeta primers. TCRdb's copy holds only in-frame clones and misses some; the assay was immunoSEQ multiplex PCR. The table lists 90,000 to 110,000 clones, roughly three quarters of them singletons, with roughly 3% in the top ten. General study points: As was reported, the HLA-A and HLA-B alleles of most subjects were accurately predicted from TCR beta sequences.

The donors (healthy individuals) were bone marrow donors. The chain couples TRBV7-9 to TRBJ2-6; 8 bases map to TRBD1. The specimen sequenced was PBMCs. The sequence was collected from a young man in good health and CMV-seronegative. This chain's CDR3 is CASSNRQGFAGANVLTF. The CDR3 DNA reads as TGTGCCAGCAGTAATCGACAGGGGTTCGCTGGGGCCAACGTTCTGACTTTC.